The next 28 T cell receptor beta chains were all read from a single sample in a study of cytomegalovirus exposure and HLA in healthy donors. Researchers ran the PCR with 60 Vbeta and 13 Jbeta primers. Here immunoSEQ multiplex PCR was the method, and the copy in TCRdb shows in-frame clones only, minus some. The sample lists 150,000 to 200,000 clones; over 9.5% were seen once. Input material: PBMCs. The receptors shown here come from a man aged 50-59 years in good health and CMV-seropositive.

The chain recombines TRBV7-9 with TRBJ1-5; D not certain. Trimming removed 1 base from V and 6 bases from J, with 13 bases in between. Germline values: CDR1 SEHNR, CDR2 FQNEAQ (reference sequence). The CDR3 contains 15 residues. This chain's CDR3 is CASSLDGVEAQPQHF. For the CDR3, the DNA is TGTGCCAGCAGCTTAGACGGCGTTGAGGCTCAGCCCCAGCATTTT. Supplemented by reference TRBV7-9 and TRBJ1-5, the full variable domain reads DTGVSQNPRHKITKRGQNVTFRCDPISEHNRLYWYRQTLGQGPEFLTYFQNEAQLEKSRLLSDRFSAERPKGSFSTLEIQRTEQGDSAMYLCASSLDGVEAQPQHFGDGTRLSIL.

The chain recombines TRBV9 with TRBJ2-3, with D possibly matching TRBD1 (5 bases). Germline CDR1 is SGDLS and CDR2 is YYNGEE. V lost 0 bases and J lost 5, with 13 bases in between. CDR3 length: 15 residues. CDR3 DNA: TGTGCCAGCAGCGTAGTGCCAGCAGGGTTAGATACGCAGTATTTT. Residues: CASSVVPAGLDTQYF.

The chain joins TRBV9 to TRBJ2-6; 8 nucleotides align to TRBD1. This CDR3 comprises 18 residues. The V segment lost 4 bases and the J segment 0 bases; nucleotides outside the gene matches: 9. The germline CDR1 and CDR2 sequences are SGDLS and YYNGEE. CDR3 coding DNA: TGTGCCAGCAGCACGACGACAGGGGTAAACTCTGGGGCCAACGTCCTGACTTTC. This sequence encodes CASSTTTGVNSGANVLTF. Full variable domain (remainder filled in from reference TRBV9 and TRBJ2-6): DSGVTQTPKHLITATGQRVTLRCSPRSGDLSVYWYQQSLDQGLQFLIQYYNGEERAKGNILERFSAQQFPDLHSELNLSSLELGDSALYFCASSTTTGVNSGANVLTFGAGSRLTVL.

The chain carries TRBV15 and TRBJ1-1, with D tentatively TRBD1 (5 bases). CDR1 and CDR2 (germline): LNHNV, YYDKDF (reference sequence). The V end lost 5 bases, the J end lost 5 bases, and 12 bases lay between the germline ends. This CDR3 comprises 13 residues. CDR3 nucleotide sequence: TGTGCCACCAGCGGGGGGGGGTGGACTGAAGCTTTCTTT. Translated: CATSGGGWTEAFF. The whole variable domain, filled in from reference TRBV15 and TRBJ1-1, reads DAMVIQNPRYQVTQFGKPVTLSCSQTLNHNVMYWYQQKSSQAPKLLFHYYDKDFNNEADTPDNFQSRRPNTSFCFLDIRSPGLGDTAMYLCATSGGGWTEAFFGQGTRLTVV.

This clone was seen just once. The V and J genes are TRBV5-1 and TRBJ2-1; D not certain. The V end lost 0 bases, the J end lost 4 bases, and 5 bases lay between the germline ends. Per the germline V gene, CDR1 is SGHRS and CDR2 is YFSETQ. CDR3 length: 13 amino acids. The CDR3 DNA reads TGCGCCAGCAGCTTGGTGTCTTACAATGAGCAGTTCTTC. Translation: CASSLVSYNEQFF.

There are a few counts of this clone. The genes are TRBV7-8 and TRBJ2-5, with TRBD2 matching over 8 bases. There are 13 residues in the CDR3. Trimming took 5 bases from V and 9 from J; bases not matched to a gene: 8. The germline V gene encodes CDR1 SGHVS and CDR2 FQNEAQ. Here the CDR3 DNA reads TGTGCCAGCAGCCGGACTAGCCCTGGGGCCCAGTACTTC. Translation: CASSRTSPGAQYF. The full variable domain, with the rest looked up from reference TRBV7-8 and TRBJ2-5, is GAGVSQSPRYKVAKRGQDVALRCDPISGHVSLFWYQQALGQGPEFLTYFQNEAQLDKSGLPSDRFFAERPEGSVSTLKIQRTQQEDSAVYLCASSRTSPGAQYFGPGTRLLVL.

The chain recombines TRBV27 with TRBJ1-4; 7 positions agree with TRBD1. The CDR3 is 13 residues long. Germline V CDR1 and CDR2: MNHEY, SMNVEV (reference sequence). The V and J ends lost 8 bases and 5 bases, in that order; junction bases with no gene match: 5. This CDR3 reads CASRTGVNEKLFF. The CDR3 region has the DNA TGTGCCAGCCGGACAGGAGTAAATGAAAAACTGTTTTTT.

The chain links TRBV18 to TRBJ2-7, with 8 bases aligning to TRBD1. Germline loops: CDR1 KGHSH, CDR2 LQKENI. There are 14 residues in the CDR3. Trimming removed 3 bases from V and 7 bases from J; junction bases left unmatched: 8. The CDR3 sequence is CASSPVGQGAEQYV. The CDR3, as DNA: TGTGCCAGCTCACCCGTGGGGCAGGGGGCTGAGCAGTACGTC.

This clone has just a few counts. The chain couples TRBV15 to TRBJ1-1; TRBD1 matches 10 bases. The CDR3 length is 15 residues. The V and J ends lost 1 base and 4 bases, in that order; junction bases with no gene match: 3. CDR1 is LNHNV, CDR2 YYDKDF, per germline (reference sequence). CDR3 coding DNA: TGTGCCACCAGCAGAGGCGGACAGGGGGTCACTGAAGCTTTCTTT. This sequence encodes CATSRGGQGVTEAFF.

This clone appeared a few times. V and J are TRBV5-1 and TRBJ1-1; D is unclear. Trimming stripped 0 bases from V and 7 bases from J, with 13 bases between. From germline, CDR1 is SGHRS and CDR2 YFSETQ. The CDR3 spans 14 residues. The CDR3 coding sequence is TGCGCCAGCAGCTTGGTGAATCCCGCAGATGAAGCTTTCTTT. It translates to CASSLVNPADEAFF. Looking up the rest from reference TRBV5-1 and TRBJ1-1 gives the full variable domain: KAGVTQTPRYLIKTRGQQVTLSCSPISGHRSVSWYQQTPGQGLQFLFEYFSETQRNKGNFPGRFSGRQFSNSRSEMNVSTLELGDSALYLCASSLVNPADEAFFGQGTRLTVV.

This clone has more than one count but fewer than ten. Written as DNA, the CDR3 is TGTGCCAGTAACGGGGGGACAACTAATGAAAAACTGTTTTTT. It translates to CASNGGTTNEKLFF. The rearrangement links TRBV19 to TRBJ1-4; possible D gene TRBD1, 5 bases. V lost 7 bases and J 0 bases, leaving 9 bases between the germline ends. CDR1 and CDR2 from the germline V gene are LNHDA and SQIVND (reference sequence). This CDR3 comprises 14 residues.

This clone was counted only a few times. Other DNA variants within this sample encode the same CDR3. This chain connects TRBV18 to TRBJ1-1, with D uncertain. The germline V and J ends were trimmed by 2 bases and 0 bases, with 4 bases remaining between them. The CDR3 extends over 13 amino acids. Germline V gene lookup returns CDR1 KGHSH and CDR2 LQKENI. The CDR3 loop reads CASSPSVNTEAFF. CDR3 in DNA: TGTGCCAGCTCACCATCTGTGAACACTGAAGCTTTCTTT.

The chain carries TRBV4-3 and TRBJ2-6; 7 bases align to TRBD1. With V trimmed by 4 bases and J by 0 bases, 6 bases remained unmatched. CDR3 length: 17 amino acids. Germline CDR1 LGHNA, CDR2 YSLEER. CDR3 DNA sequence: TGCGCCAGCAGCCTGGGACAGACAAGCTCTGGGGCCAACGTCCTGACTTTC. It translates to CASSLGQTSSGANVLTF.

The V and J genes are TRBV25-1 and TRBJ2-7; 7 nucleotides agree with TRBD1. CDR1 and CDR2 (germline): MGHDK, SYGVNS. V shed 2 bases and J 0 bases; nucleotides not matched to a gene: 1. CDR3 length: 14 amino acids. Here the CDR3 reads CASSERDSSYEQYF. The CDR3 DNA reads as TGTGCCAGCAGTGAAAGGGACAGCTCCTACGAGCAGTACTTC.

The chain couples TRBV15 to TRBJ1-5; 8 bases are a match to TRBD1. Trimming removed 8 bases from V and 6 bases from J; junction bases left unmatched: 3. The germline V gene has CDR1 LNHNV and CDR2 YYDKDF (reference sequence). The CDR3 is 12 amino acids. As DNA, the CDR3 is TGTGCCACCTCAGGGGGCGGTCAGCCCCAGCATTTT. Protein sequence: CATSGGGQPQHF.

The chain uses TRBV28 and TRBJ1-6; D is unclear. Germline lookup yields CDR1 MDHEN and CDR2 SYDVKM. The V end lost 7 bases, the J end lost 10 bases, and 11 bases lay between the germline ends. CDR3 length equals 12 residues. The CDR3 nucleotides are TGTGCCAGCACGGCAGGTTACTCACCCCTCCACTTT. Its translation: CASTAGYSPLHF.

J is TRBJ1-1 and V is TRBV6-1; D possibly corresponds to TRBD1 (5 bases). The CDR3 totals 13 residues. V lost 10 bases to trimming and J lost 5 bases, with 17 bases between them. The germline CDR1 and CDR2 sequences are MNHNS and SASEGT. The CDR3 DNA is TGTGCCAACAGGCGCGGGAGAGAAACTGAAGCTTTCTTT. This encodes CANRRGRETEAFF.

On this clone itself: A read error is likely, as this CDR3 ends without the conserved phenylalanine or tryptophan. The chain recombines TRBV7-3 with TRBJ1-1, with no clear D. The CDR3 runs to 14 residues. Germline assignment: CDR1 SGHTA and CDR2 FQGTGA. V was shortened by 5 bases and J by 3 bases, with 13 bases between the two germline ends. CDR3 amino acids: CASSAGPPHTEAFC. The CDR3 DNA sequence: TGTGCCAGCAGCGCGGGCCCACCTCACACTGAAGCTTTCTGT.

The DNA for the CDR3 is TGTGCCAGCAGTGCGACACCAGTAGGCGAGACCCAGTACTTC. Encoded protein: CASSATPVGETQYF. This rearrangement joins TRBV27 to TRBJ2-5; D unclear. Germline assignment: CDR1 MNHEY and CDR2 SMNVEV (reference sequence). The CDR3 loop spans 14 amino acids. Trimming took off 5 bases at V and 5 bases at J, with 15 bases between the two ends.

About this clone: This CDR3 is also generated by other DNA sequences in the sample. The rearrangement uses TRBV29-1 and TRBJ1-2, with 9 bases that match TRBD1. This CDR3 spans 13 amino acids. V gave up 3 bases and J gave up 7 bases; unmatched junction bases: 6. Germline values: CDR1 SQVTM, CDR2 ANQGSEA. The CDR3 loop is CSVEGTGSGGYTF. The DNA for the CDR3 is TGCAGCGTTGAGGGGACAGGGTCTGGTGGCTACACCTTC.

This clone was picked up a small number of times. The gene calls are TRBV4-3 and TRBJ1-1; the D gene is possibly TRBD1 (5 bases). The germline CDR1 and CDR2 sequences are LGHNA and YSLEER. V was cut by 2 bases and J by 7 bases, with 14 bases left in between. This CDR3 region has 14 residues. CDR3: CASSQTGVGGEAFF. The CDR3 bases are TGCGCCAGCAGCCAAACGGGGGTGGGGGGTGAAGCTTTCTTT.

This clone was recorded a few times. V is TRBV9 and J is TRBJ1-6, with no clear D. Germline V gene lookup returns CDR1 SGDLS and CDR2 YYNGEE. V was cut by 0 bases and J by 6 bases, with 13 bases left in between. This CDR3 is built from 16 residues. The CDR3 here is CASSVADAGSNSPLHF. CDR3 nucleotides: TGTGCCAGCAGCGTAGCCGACGCCGGGAGTAATTCACCCCTCCACTTT. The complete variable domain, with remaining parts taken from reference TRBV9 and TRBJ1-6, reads DSGVTQTPKHLITATGQRVTLRCSPRSGDLSVYWYQQSLDQGLQFLIQYYNGEERAKGNILERFSAQQFPDLHSELNLSSLELGDSALYFCASSVADAGSNSPLHFGNGTRLTVT.

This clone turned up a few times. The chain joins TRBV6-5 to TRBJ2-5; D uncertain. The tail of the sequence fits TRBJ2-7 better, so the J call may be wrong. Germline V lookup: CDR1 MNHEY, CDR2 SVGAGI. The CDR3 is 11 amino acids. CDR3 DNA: TGTGCCAGCAGGTCCGCTTACGAGCAGTACTTC. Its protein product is CASRSAYEQYF.

The CDR3 loop is CASSSDRDKQYF. CDR3 nucleotide sequence: TGCGCCAGCAGCTCGGACAGGGACAAGCAGTACTTC. The V gene is TRBV5-1, the J gene TRBJ2-7; 8 nucleotides align to TRBD1. V shed 3 bases and J 8 bases; nucleotides not matched to a gene: 4. The CDR3 has 12 residues. In germline, CDR1 is SGHRS, CDR2 YFSETQ. The whole variable domain, filled in from reference TRBV5-1 and TRBJ2-7, reads KAGVTQTPRYLIKTRGQQVTLSCSPISGHRSVSWYQQTPGQGLQFLFEYFSETQRNKGNFPGRFSGRQFSNSRSEMNVSTLELGDSALYLCASSSDRDKQYFGPGTRLTVT.

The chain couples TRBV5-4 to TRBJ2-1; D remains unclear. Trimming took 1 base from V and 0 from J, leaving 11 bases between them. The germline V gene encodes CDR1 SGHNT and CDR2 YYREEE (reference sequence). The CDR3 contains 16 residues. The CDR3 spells CASSLFRHSSYNEQFF. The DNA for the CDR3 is TGTGCCAGCAGCTTGTTCCGACATAGCTCCTACAATGAGCAGTTCTTC.

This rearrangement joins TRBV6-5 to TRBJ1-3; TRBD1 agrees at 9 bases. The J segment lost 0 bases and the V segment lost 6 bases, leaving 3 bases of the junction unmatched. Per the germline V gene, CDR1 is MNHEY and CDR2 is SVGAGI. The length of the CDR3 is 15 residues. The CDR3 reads CASSQTGGSGNTIYF. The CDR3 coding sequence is TGTGCCAGCAGCCAGACAGGGGGCTCTGGAAACACCATATATTTT.

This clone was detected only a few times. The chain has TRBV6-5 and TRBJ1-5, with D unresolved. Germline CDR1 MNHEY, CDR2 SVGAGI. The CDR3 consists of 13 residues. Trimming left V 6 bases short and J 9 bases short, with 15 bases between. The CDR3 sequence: CASSLGALGPQHF. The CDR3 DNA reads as TGTGCCAGCAGCCTAGGAGCCCTCGGGCCCCAGCATTTT.

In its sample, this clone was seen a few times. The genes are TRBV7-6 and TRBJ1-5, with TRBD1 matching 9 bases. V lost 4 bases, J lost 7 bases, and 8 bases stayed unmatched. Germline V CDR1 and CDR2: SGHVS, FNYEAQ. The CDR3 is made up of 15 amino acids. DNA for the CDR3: TGTGCCAGCAGCTATGGACAGGGGAGGAGGCAGCCCCAGCATTTT. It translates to CASSYGQGRRQPQHF. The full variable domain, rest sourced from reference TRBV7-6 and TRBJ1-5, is GAGVSQSPRYKVTKRGQDVALRCDPISGHVSLYWYRQALGQGPEFLTYFNYEAQQDKSGLPNDRFSAERPEGSISTLTIQRTEQRDSAMYRCASSYGQGRRQPQHFGDGTRLSIL.